Listed below are T cell receptor beta chains from one sample, sequenced in a study of identical twins. In TCRdb, the 5' RACE reads were re-called with MiXCR into one record per CDR3 protein. Altogether some 1,600,000 distinct CDR3 sequences are present, about 30% being singletons, with the ten largest covering less than 0.35%. Input material: cord blood. The receptors stem from a newborn girl in good health. Both conserved end residues are part of each CDR3. Each record gives: J gene, clone size, D gene, V gene, CDR3 length, CDR3 DNA, CDR3 protein. A D gene is named only where the DNA matches it firmly. A clone size is listed for some rows: how often the clone was seen (once, few, many), or a class if it is expanded.

TRBJ2-7 - - TRBV4-1 16 TGCGCCAGCAGCCAAGTTGCCCCGACAGCCCACTACGAGCAGTACTTC CASSQVAPTAHYEQYF
TRBJ2-7 many TRBD2 TRBV28 14 TGTGCCAGCAGTTTCCTAGCGGGCTCCTACGAGCAGTACTTC CASSFLAGSYEQYF
TRBJ2-3 many - TRBV10-3 14 TGTGCCATCAGTGAAAAGGTCGGCACAGATACGCAGTATTTT CAISEKVGTDTQYF
TRBJ1-4 few - TRBV12-3/TRBV12-4 11 TGTGCCAGCAGTTTACGGAAGGGACTGTTTTTT CASSLRKGLFF
TRBJ2-7 many TRBD1 TRBV4-1 12 TGTGCCAGCAGTCCGACAGGGGTCGAGCAGTACTTC CASSPTGVEQYF
TRBJ2-7 - - TRBV2 17 TGTGCCAGCAGACCATCTAGCGCTCCTCGTAGCTCCTACGAGCAGTACTTC CASRPSSAPRSSYEQYF
TRBJ2-7 - - TRBV5-1 14 TGCGCCAGCAGCTTGGTGGGTAGCGCGCACGAGCAGTACTTC CASSLVGSAHEQYF
TRBJ2-7 many - TRBV20-1 12 TGCAGTGCTAGAGAAACTAGCACCGAGCAGTACTTC CSARETSTEQYF
TRBJ2-2 - TRBD2 TRBV13 15 TGTGCCAGCAGCCGTCCAGCGGGAGGGACCGGGGAGCTGTTTTTT CASSRPAGGTGELFF
TRBJ2-3 many - TRBV27 15 TGTGCCAGCAGTTCGTTGGCCCGATTCTCAGATACGCAGTATTTT CASSSLARFSDTQYF
TRBJ2-2 - TRBD2 TRBV18 16 TGTGCCAGCTCACCAAATAGCGGGGGGAACACCGGGGAGCTGTTTTTT CASSPNSGGNTGELFF
TRBJ2-3 few - TRBV9 16 TGTGCCAGCAGCGTAGTAGTGGGAGGAGGCACAGATACGCAGTATTTT CASSVVVGGGTDTQYF
TRBJ2-7 - - TRBV15 14 TGTGCCACCAGCAACCCCGGCCTTATCGACGAGCAGTACTTC CATSNPGLIDEQYF
TRBJ2-5 - - TRBV29-1 13 TGCAGCGCCACTATCCTTTTACTGGAGACCCAGTACTTC CSATILLLETQYF
TRBJ1-4 - - TRBV28 14 TGTGCCAGCAGTACCACAGGGACCAATGAAAAACTGTTTTTT CASSTTGTNEKLFF
TRBJ1-1 - - TRBV20-1 13 TGCAGTGCTAGTAAAGGGTTGAGCACTGAAGCTTTCTTT CSASKGLSTEAFF
TRBJ2-3 few - TRBV6-1 13 TGTGCCAGCAGTGAACGCCCCCCAGATACGCAGTATTTT CASSERPPDTQYF
TRBJ2-3 once TRBD2 TRBV20-1 17 TGCAGTGCTAGAGATCCCAGACTAGCGGTCCCCGCAGATACGCGGTATTTT CSARDPRLAVPADTRYF
TRBJ1-5 - - TRBV5-6 15 TGTGCCAGCAGCTCGACAGCCTATAGCAATCAGCCCCAGCATTTT CASSSTAYSNQPQHF
TRBJ2-1 few - TRBV10-2 13 TGCGCCAGCATCCCCCCTCGAGGTAATGAGCAGTTCTTC CASIPPRGNEQFF
TRBJ2-4 few TRBD1 TRBV4-1 18 TGCGCCAGCAGCCAAGGTCCGGTCAGGGGGCCTGCCAAAAACATTCAGTACTTC CASSQGPVRGPAKNIQYF
TRBJ2-2 - - TRBV20-1 15 TGCAGTGCTAGAGCCCTTAGACTAGAAACCGGGGAGCTGTTTTTT CSARALRLETGELFF
TRBJ2-7 many - TRBV9 13 TGTGCCAGCAGCGCCGGGACAAACTACGAGCAGTACTTC CASSAGTNYEQYF
TRBJ2-3 few - TRBV24-1 15 TGTGCCACCAGTGCACGCGGGACATCGCGGGATACGCAGTATTTT CATSARGTSRDTQYF